The entry that follows covers one TCR beta chain sequence. Its antigen is currently not known. Nothing much larger sits one base from this clone, and base qualities are not available. Using the deep immunoSEQ assay, multiplex PCR amplified TCR CDR3 regions from genomic DNA. Extracted genomic DNA from each cell subset was spread evenly across all wells of several immunoSEQ 96-well plates, with each plate serving as a replicate. For unsorted PBMC, around 300 ng of genomic DNA, equivalent to around 30,000 T cell genomes, went into each replicate PCR. Ten immunoSEQ deep assay plates were used to sequence unsorted PBMC genomic DNA. Purified libraries were quantified with a Qubit 3.0 fluorometer, sized on a Bioanalyzer 2100, and re-quantified with the KAPA Library Quantification kit. Each immunoSEQ 96-well plate was sequenced on its own single-read 150-cycle Illumina NextSeq 550 flow cell. As for how the authors treated the data: Because the immunoSEQ output included only junctional sequences and no quality scores, the filtering could not be the same as the filtering used for full-length reads. To assign V/J genes and CDR3, sequences were annotated against IMGT germline references using PyIR, a Python wrapper for IgBLAST v1.9. Reads with weak V/J assignments (E-value above 1e-6), missing CDR3, stop codons, out-of-frame junctions, or ambiguous translated residues were removed. V3J clonotypes were defined as sequences sharing an identical inferred V gene, J gene, and CDR3 amino acid sequence. Percentage overlap between repertoires was calculated by dividing the number of shared unique clonotypes by the size of the smaller repertoire. Three approaches were used to assess repertoire richness: RTK rarefaction, the Chao1 estimator, and Recon v2.1 estimates of unobserved clonotypes. The clones in this table, taken by TCRdb from immuneACCESS, are in-frame only. Not every clone is retained; where verified, under half of the shortfall comes from an unresolved V gene, and the cause of the rest is unknown. V and J calls plus clone size are reproduced from that table; the DNA served to infer D and trimming. The sample contains fewer than 700,000 clones, about 80% of them found a single time. The top ten constitute more than 10% of the sample.

CDR1 and CDR2, looked up from the germline V gene, are SNHLY and FYNNEI. Inclusive of the bounding cysteine and phenylalanine, the CDR3 is 16 residues long. Of all the DNA, just the CDR3 is kept, 48 bases in frame from base 1. From V the trimming removes 3 bases and from J it removes 1 base, while the gene matches leave 6 bases of the junction unaccounted for. The data were obtained in a study of shared clonotypes between healthy human individuals (TCRdb year 2020). Turning to the overall study: The cohort included three men and a couple of women between 18 and 49 years of age. The study deeply sequenced blood TCR repertoires of five healthy adults to estimate repertoire size and the extent of clonotype sharing between individuals. To increase sequencing depth and limit assay-specific biases, different laboratories used diverse techniques to prepare libraries and sequence TCR repertoires. Between about 0.9 and 8.9 billion PBMCs per donor were obtained by leukapheresis. Broader findings and caveats from the paper: The small number of donors limited the genetic and exposure-history diversity represented. Based on pairwise subsampling, the degree of clonotype sharing among donors was expected to be affected by sequencing depth. Sampling was restricted to blood, and TCR repertoires in tissue are likely to differ from TCR repertoires in blood.

Donors were healthy HIV-negative adults with no recently reported acute infections or vaccinations. Every donor was a Caucasian adult residing in Nashville, Tennessee, USA. For unsorted samples, tens of millions of PBMCs were counted and genomic DNA was extracted with the QIAamp DNA Blood Mini kit. After blood collection by leukapheresis, PBMCs were isolated using Ficoll-Histopaque density gradient centrifugation and then cryopreserved in the vapor phase of liquid nitrogen. The chain was built from TRBV2 and TRBJ2-1; 7 bases in the junction line up with TRBD2. Sequences were obtained from PBMCs. The clonotype originates from a woman aged 40 to 50 in good health. Some clones in this sample may be carry-over from other donors' samples. The CDR3 region reads CASSDTAGESYNEQFF. In nucleotide form, the sequence is TGTGCCAGCAGTGATACGGCGGGAGAATCCTACAATGAGCAGTTCTTC.